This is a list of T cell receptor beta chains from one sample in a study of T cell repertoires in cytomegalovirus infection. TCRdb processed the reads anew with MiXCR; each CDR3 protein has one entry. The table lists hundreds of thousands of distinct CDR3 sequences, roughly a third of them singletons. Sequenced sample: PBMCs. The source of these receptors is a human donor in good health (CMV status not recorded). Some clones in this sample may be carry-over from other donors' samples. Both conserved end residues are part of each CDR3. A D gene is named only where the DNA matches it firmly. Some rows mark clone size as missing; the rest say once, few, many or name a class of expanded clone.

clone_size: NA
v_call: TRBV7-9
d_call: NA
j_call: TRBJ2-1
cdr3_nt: TGTGCCAGCAGCTTAGAGGGACTTTGTGAGCAGTTCTTC
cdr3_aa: CASSLEGLCEQFF

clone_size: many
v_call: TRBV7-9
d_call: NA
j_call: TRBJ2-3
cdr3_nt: TGTGCCAGCAGCCTCCCAACAACAGATACGCAGTATTTT
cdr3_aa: CASSLPTTDTQYF

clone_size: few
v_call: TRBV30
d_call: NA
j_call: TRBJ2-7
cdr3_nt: TGTGCCTGGAGTGTATCGGGGCTCGAGCAGTACTTC
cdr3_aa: CAWSVSGLEQYF

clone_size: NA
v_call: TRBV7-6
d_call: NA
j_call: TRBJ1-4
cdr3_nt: TGTGCCAGCAGCTTACAACTGACTGATTCTAATGAAAAACTGTTTTTT
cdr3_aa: CASSLQLTDSNEKLFF

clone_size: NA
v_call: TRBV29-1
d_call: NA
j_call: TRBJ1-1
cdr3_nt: TGCAGCGTGGTACTACAGGGAAGAACGGGGACTGAAGCTTTCTTT
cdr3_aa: CSVVLQGRTGTEAFF

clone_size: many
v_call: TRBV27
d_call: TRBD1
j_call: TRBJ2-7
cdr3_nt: TGTGCCAGCAGTTTATCGTTTGGGACAGCACTCTACGAGCAGTACTTC
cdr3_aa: CASSLSFGTALYEQYF

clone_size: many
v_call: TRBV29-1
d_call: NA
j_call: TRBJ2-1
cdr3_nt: TGCAGCGTTGGGACATCTGTAAATGAGCAGTTCTTC
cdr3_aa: CSVGTSVNEQFF

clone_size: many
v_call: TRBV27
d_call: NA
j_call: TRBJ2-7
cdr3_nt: TGTGCCAGCAGTCCGAAATCATCACCCGGGACTGGATTTTACGAGCAGTACTTC
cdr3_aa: CASSPKSSPGTGFYEQYF

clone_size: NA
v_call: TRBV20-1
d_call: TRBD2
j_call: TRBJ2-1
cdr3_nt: TGCAGTGCTTGGCTAGCGGGGGTATACAATGAGCAGTTCTTC
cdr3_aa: CSAWLAGVYNEQFF

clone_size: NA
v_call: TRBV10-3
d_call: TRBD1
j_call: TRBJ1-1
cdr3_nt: TGTGCCATCAGGGAGACAGGGGAGGGCACTGAAGCTTTCTTT
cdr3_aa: CAIRETGEGTEAFF

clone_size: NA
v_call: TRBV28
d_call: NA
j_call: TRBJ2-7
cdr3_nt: TGTGCCAGCAGGGGGCTGAGCGAGCAGTACTTC
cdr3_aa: CASRGLSEQYF

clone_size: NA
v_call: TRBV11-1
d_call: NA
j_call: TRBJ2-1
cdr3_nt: TGTGCCAGCAGCTTAGACAGGGTGGACTACAGGAAGTTCTTC
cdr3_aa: CASSLDRVDYRKFF

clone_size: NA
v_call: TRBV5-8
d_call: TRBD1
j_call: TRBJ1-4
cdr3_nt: TGTGCCAGCAGCCTCCGAGACAGGGTAGAAAACATGTGTTTT
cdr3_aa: CASSLRDRVENMCF

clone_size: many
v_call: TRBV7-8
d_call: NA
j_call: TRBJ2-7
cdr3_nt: TGTGCCAGCAGCTTCCCCCGCCTGGGGGCGGCTTACGAGCAGTACTTC
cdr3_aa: CASSFPRLGAAYEQYF

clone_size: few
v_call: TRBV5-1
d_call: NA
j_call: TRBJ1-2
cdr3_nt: TGCGCCAGCAGCTTGGGTGCCGCCTATGGCTACACCTTC
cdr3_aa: CASSLGAAYGYTF

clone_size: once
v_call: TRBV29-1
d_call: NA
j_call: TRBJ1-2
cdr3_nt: TGCAGCGTTGAAGGCCTTGAGTCACAGTATGGCTACACCTTC
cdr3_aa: CSVEGLESQYGYTF

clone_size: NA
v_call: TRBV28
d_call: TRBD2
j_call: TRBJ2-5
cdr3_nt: TGTGCCAGAAGTCCAGGACTAGCGGGAGTGACCCAGTCCTTC
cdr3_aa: CARSPGLAGVTQSF

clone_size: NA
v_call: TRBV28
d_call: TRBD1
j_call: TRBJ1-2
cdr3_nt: TGTGCCAGCAGTCAGACAGGGAACTATTGCTACACCTTC
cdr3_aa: CASSQTGNYCYTF

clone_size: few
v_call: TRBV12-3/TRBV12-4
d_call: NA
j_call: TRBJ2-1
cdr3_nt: TGTGCCAGCAACGACTATTCGGATGAGCAGTTCTTC
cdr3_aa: CASNDYSDEQFF

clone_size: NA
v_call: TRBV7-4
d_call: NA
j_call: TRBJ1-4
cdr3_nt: TGTGCCAGCAGCTCATCAGGGGATCGTCGTGAAAAACTGTTTTTT
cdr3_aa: CASSSSGDRREKLFF

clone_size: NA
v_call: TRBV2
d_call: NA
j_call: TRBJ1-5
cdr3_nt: TGTGCCAGCAGTGGGTCACAGGGCAATCAGCCCCAGCATTTT
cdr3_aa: CASSGSQGNQPQHF

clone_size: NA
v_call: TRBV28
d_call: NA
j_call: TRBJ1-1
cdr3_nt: TGTGCCATCCATGAGAACACTGAAGCTTTCTTT
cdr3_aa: CAIHENTEAFF

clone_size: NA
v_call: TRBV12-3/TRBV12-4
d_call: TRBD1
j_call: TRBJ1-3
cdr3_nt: TGTGCCAGCAGTTTTGGACAGGGGGCTTCTGGAAACACCATATATTTT
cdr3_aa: CASSFGQGASGNTIYF

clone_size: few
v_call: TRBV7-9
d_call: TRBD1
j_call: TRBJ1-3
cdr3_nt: TGTGCCAGCAGCCCGGGACAGTATGGAAACACCATATATTTT
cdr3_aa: CASSPGQYGNTIYF

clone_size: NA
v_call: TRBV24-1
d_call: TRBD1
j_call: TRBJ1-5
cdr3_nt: TGTGCCACCAGTGATTCGGGACAGGGTCCGAACAATCAGCCCCAGCATTTT
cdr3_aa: CATSDSGQGPNNQPQHF

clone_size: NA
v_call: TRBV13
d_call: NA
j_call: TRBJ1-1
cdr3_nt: TGTGCCAGCAAACCTCGGGGGAACACTGAAGCTTTCTTT
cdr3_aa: CASKPRGNTEAFF

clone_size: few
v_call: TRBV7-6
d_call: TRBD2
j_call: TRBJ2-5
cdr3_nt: TGTGCCAGCAGCTCCCCAGCGGGGGGGCCCGCGACCCAGTACTTC
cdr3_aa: CASSSPAGGPATQYF

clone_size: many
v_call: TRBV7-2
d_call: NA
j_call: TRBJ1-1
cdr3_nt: TGTGCCAGCAGCTTTCTGGGGACTGAAGCTTTCTTT
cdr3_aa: CASSFLGTEAFF

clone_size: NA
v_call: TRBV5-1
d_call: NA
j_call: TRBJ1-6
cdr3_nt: TGCGCCAGCAGCTCCGGACGAACAGGGCCCGGTAATTCACCCCTCCACTTT
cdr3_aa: CASSSGRTGPGNSPLHF

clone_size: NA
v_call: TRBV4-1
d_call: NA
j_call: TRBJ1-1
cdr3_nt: TGCGCCAGCAGCCAAGAGGGCGAGAACACTGAAGCTTTCTTT
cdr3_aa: CASSQEGENTEAFF

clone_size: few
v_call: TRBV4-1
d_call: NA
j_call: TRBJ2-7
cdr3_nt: TGCGCCAGCAGCCAAGATAGTTGGGGGCGCAACGAGCAGTACTTC
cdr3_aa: CASSQDSWGRNEQYF

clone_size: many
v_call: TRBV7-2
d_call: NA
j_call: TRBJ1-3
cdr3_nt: TGTGCCAGCAGCCAAGGACACAGCTCTGGAAACACCATATATTTT
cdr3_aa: CASSQGHSSGNTIYF

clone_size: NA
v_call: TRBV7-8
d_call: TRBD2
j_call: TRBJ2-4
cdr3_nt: TGTGCCAGCAGCCCAGGGCGGGAGGCTGGAAACATTCAGTACTTC
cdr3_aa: CASSPGREAGNIQYF

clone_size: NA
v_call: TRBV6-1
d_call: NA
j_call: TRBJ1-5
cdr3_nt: TGTGCCAGCAGATCAAGACGCGACGGAGACAATCAGCCCCAGCATTTT
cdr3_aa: CASRSRRDGDNQPQHF

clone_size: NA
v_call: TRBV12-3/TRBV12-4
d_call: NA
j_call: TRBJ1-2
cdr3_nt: TGTGCCAGCAGTTCTGGGGCCTCCGGGACACGCGGGCACTATGGCTACACCTTC
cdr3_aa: CASSSGASGTRGHYGYTF

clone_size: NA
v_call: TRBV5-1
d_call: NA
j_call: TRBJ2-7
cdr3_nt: TGCGCCAGCAGCTTGTTTCCAGGCCAACCGGCCATCTACGAGCAGTACTTC
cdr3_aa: CASSLFPGQPAIYEQYF

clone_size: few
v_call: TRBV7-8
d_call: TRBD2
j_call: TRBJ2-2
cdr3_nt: TGTGCCAGCAGCTCACAAACTAGCGGGAGGGCCTACACCGGGGAGCTGTTTTTT
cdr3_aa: CASSSQTSGRAYTGELFF

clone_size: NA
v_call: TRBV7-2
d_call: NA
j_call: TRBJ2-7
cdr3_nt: TGTGCCAGCAGCTTACTCTCCAAACAACCCTACGAGCAGTACTTC
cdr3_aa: CASSLLSKQPYEQYF

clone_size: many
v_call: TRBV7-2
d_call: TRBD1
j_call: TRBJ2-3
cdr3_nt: TGTGCCAGCACTATACAGGGGCACTACACAGATACGCAGTATTTT
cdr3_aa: CASTIQGHYTDTQYF

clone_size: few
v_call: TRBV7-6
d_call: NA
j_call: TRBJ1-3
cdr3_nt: TGTGCCAGCAGCCAAACCCGGGGGCAAGGAAACACCATATATTTT
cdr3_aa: CASSQTRGQGNTIYF

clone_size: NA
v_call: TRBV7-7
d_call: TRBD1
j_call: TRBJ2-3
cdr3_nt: TGTGCTATCAGCTTACGACAGGGTAGCACAGATACGCAGTATTTT
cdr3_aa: CAISLRQGSTDTQYF

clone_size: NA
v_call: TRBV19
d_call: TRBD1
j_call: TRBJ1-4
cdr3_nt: TGTGCCAGTAGTGCCTCCGGGACAGCGATTTTTGCAACTAATGAAAAACTGTTTTTT
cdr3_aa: CASSASGTAIFATNEKLFF

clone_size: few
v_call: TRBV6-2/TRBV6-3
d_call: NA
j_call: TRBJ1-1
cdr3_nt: TGTGCCAGCAGTTACGGGAAGGGGGTGGCCGGTAGCACTGAAGCTTTCTTT
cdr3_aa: CASSYGKGVAGSTEAFF

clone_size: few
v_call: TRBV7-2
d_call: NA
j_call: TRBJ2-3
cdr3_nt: TGTGCCAGCAGCTTAGCGTGGCGGCTCTACTCTAGCACAGATACGCAGTATTTT
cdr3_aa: CASSLAWRLYSSTDTQYF

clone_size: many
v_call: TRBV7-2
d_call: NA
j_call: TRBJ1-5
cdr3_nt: TGTGCCAGCAGCTTAGCATGGGACAGCAATCAGCCCCAGCATTTT
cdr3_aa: CASSLAWDSNQPQHF

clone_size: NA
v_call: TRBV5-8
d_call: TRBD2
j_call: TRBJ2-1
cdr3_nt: TGTGCCAGCAGCGGCTGGGGGGGGATCTACAATGAGCAGTTCTTC
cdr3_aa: CASSGWGGIYNEQFF

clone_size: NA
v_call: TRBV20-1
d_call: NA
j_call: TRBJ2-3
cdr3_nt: TGCAGTGCTCCCTCAGCTACTAGCACAGATACGCAGTATTTT
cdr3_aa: CSAPSATSTDTQYF

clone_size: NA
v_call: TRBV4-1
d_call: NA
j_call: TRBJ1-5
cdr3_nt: TGCGCCAGCAGCCGGACAGAGAATAGCAATCAGCCCCAGCATTTT
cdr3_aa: CASSRTENSNQPQHF

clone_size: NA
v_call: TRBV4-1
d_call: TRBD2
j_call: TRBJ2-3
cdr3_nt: TGCGCCAGCAGCCAAGATCAGCGGGGGCCGAGTAGCACAGATACGCAGTATTTT
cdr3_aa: CASSQDQRGPSSTDTQYF

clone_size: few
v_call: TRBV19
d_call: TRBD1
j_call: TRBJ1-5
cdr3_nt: TGTGCCACCCTGGATGACAGGGGTGGCCAGCCCCAGCATTTT
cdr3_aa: CATLDDRGGQPQHF

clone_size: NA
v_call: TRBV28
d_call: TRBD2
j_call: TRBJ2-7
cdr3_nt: TGTGCCAGCAGCCGAGCGGGACTAGCACCGAACGAGCAGTACTTC
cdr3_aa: CASSRAGLAPNEQYF

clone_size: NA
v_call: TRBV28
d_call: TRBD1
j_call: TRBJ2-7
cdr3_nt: TGTGCCAGCAGTTTTAGGGACAGACTTTACGAGCAGTACTTC
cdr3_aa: CASSFRDRLYEQYF

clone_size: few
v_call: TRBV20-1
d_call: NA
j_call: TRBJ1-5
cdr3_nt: TGCAGTGCTCTGCGGCCTCAGGGGAGTCAGCCCCAGCATTTT
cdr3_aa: CSALRPQGSQPQHF

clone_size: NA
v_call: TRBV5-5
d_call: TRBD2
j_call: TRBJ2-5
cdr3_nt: TGTGCCAGCAGCTTGGGGCTAGCGGGAGGAGAAGAGACCCAGTACTTC
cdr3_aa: CASSLGLAGGEETQYF

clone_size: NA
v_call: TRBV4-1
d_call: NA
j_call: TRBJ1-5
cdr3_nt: TGCGCCAGCAGCCGCATTTTTGGGATAGTTTATAGCAATCAGCCCCAGCATTTT
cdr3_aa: CASSRIFGIVYSNQPQHF